The 8 T cell receptor beta chains given below trace back to one sample, sequenced in a study of control samples from healthy donors and cancer patients (dated by TCRdb to about 2020). Library generation was performed with the immunoSEQ multiplex PCR assay. TCRdb took this table from immuneACCESS and kept in-frame rearrangements with V and J called. Such tables lack part of the clones; where checked against another copy, unresolved V genes explain under half of the gap, and the rest is unexplained. The sample data list around 180,000 clones, and approximately 92% of these were observed just once. Jointly, the top ten make up roughly 2.1% of the sample. Sequencing input: blood. The receptors were sampled from a woman between 35 and 50 years old in good health.

The V and J genes are TRBV12-3 or TRBV12-4 and TRBJ1-5; D call uncertain. This CDR3 spans 13 amino acids. V lost 1 base to trimming and J lost 7 bases, with 8 bases between them. DNA of the CDR3: TGTGCCAGCAGTTTAGACAGAGGGCAGCCCCAGCATTTT. Its protein is CASSLDRGQPQHF.

This chain links TRBV28 with TRBJ2-1; TRBD2 might be the D (7 bases). V was shortened by 8 bases and J by 8 bases, with 19 bases between the two germline ends. This CDR3 has 14 residues. CDR1 and CDR2 (germline): MDHEN, SYDVKM. CDR3 loop: CASGVGGVSDEQFF. For the CDR3, the DNA is TGTGCCAGCGGAGTAGGGGGGGTGTCGGATGAGCAGTTCTTC.

The rearrangement joins TRBV27 to TRBJ2-7, with a tentative D call TRBD1 (6 bases). V was shortened by 6 bases and J by 1 base, with 22 bases between the two germline ends. Germline V gives CDR1 MNHEY, CDR2 SMNVEV (reference sequence). This CDR3 has 17 residues. This CDR3 is CASRPTYTGSQSYEQYF. The DNA for the CDR3 is TGTGCCAGCAGACCTACCTACACAGGGTCACAATCCTACGAGCAGTACTTC.

The chain uses TRBV7-2 and TRBJ1-5; D unresolved. The V end was cut by 4 bases, the J end by 5 bases, with 9 bases between. There are 13 residues in the CDR3. Germline-derived CDR1 and CDR2 are SGHTA and FQGNSA. CDR3: CASSSSLDQPQHF. CDR3 coding DNA: TGTGCCAGCAGCTCTAGCCTGGATCAGCCCCAGCATTTT.

The chain recombines TRBV10-3 with TRBJ1-5, with TRBD1 as a possible D gene (6 bases). Germline CDR1 is ENHRY and CDR2 is SYGVKD. The V and J ends lost 10 bases and 0 bases respectively, with 16 bases between them. This CDR3 spans 15 amino acids. CDR3 amino acids: CATGQGRDSNQPQHF. The CDR3 nucleotides read TGTGCCACCGGTCAGGGGAGGGATAGCAATCAGCCCCAGCATTTT.

The chain combines TRBV6-1 with TRBJ2-7, with 9 positions matching TRBD2. J was trimmed by 5 bases and V by 2 bases; bases with no gene match: 7. Germline assignment: CDR1 MNHNS and CDR2 SASEGT. The CDR3 consists of 15 residues. CDR3 DNA sequence: TGTGCCAGCAGTGAACGCCTAGCGGGGACCGACGAGCAGTACTTC. This encodes CASSERLAGTDEQYF.

This clone appeared a single time. This chain connects TRBV4-3 to TRBJ2-3, with 8 bases identical to TRBD2. The junction had 3 bases not matched to a gene; V was cut back by 0 bases and J by 4 bases. The CDR3 length is 15 residues. Per germline, CDR1 LGHNA and CDR2 YSLEER. CDR3 DNA sequence: TGCGCCAGCAGCCAAGATCGGGGGGGGCCAGATACGCAGTATTTT. Translated, it gives CASSQDRGGPDTQYF.

V and J are TRBV10-1 and TRBJ1-1; weak D call: TRBD1 (5 bases). Germline loops: CDR1 WNHNN, CDR2 SYGVQD (reference sequence). The germline V and J ends were trimmed by 7 bases and 6 bases, with 15 bases remaining between them. This CDR3 has 13 amino acids. The CDR3 reads CASTAAPGAEAFF. The DNA for the CDR3 is TGCGCCAGCACCGCGGCGCCGGGGGCTGAAGCTTTCTTT.